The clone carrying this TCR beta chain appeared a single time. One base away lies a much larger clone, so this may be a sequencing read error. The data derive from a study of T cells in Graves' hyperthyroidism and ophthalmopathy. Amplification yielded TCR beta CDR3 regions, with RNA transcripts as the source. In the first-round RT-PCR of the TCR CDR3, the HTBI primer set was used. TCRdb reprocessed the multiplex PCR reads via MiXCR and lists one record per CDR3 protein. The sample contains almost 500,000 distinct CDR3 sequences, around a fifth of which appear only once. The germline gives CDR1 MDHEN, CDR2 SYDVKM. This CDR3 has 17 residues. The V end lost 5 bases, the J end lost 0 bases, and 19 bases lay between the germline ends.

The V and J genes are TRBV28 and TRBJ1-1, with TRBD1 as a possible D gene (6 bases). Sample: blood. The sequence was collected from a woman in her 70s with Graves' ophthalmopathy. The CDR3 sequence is CASSPGDKVIMNTEAFF. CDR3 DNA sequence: TGTGCCAGCAGTCCGGGGGACAAGGTGATTATGAACACTGAAGCTTTCTTT.